This TCR beta chain was sequenced in a study of CD8+ T cells in alopecia areata. On the study more broadly: Treated patients were dosed with oral tofacitinib, taking 5 to 10 mg twice daily. Scoring treated patients' severity relied on the percentage of scalp area affected. Study outcomes and limitations: There were also resident alphabeta T cells of normal skin sequenced in scalp samples.

Following RNA extraction, reverse transcription yielded cDNA that acted as the sequencing template. Produced via immunoSEQ multiplex PCR; TCRdb's table is partial and in-frame only. Of 95,000 to 120,000 clones listed, roughly 50% are singletons. Losses at the gene ends were 3 bases for V and 6 bases for J; bases not matched to a gene: 9. CDR3 size: 14 residues. Germline CDR1 SGDLS, CDR2 YYNGEE. A note on this clone: Antigen specificity is unknown.

The treatment here: oral pan-JAK inhibitor, 5-10 mg twice daily. Specimens obtained from alopecia areata patients comprised lesional scalp punch biopsies and peripheral blood. The receptor's source is a human donor with alopecia areata. This specimen consisted of CD4+ T cells sorted from blood, obtained at week 24, from a patient treated with tofacitinib. V usage is TRBV9 and J usage is TRBJ2-7; TRBD1 matches at 7 bases. The CDR3 loop reads CASSAPGQPAEQYF. CDR3 in DNA: TGTGCCAGCAGCGCACCGGGACAGCCGGCCGAGCAGTACTTC.